These 19 T cell receptor beta chains were sequenced from one sample in a study of identical twins. TCRdb called the 5' RACE reads again in MiXCR, with one record for every CDR3 protein. Among approximately 530,000 distinct CDR3 sequences listed, approximately 20% were seen once. The same data also went into a second study, on yellow fever vaccine responses in identical twins.

The sequencing input was CD4+ T cells sorted from blood. These receptors all come from a woman aged 18-29 years in good health.

This clonotype appeared a few times. This chain uses TRBV24-1 with TRBJ2-1; 10 bases align to TRBD2. With V trimmed by 5 bases and J by 8 bases, 11 bases remained unmatched. The germline V gene has CDR1 KGHDR and CDR2 SFDVKD. This CDR3 spans 16 amino acids. The CDR3 DNA is TGTGCCACCAGTGCAGCTAGCGGGAGTATGTTCTATGAGCAGTTCTTC. Translation gives CATSAASGSMFYEQFF.

The V and J genes are TRBV11-2 and TRBJ2-7; D possibly corresponds to TRBD1 (5 bases). V lost 1 base to trimming and J lost 7 bases, with 14 bases between them. This CDR3 has 14 amino acids. CDR1 is SGHAT and CDR2 is FQNNGV in the germline V gene. The DNA of the CDR3 is TGTGCCAGCAGCTTAGGAAGGGGATTGGGTGAGCAGTACGTC. Protein sequence: CASSLGRGLGEQYV.

This chain connects TRBV24-1 to TRBJ2-2, with a weak D call TRBD1 (6 bases). CDR1 and CDR2 from the germline V gene are KGHDR and SFDVKD. CDR3 length: 14 residues. Trimming removed 7 bases from V and 3 bases from J, with 11 bases in between. CDR3 sequence: CATRGAVDTGELFF. The CDR3, as DNA: TGTGCCACCAGGGGGGCGGTCGACACCGGGGAGCTGTTTTTT.

The V gene is TRBV11-2, the J gene TRBJ2-3; 8 nucleotides align to TRBD1. J lost 1 base, V lost 5 bases, and 17 bases had no gene match. This CDR3 is 19 amino acids long. Germline V CDR1 and CDR2: SGHAT, FQNNGV. The CDR3 region has the DNA TGTGCCAGCAGCCCGAGACAGGGGCCGGGTGAAGCTGGCACAGATACGCAGTATTTT. Its protein is CASSPRQGPGEAGTDTQYF.

In its sample, this clonotype was seen a few times. The chain couples TRBV10-3 to TRBJ2-7; D is perhaps TRBD2 (6 bases). V was clipped by 0 bases and J by 5 bases, with 8 bases between them. The CDR3 extends over 13 amino acids. CDR1 ENHRY and CDR2 SYGVKD come from the germline V gene. As DNA, the CDR3 is TGTGCCATCAGTGAGTCGACGGGGGACGAGCAGTACGTC. It codes for CAISESTGDEQYV.

This clonotype was observed a single time. This chain connects TRBV5-1 to TRBJ2-7; TRBD2 aligns across 8 bases. Looked up from germline, CDR1 is SGHRS and CDR2 is YFSETQ. V trimming: 0 bases; J trimming: 0 bases; junction bases outside the gene matches: 26. The CDR3 runs 23 residues. The CDR3 sequence: CASSLAGGLKWGGRTPGSYEQYF. In nucleotides, the CDR3 is TGCGCCAGCAGCTTGGCCGGTGGATTGAAGTGGGGCGGGAGGACCCCAGGCTCCTACGAGCAGTACTTC.

In the case of this clonotype: The junction departs from the called germline gene at one end, perhaps through a read error. The chain combines TRBV7-2 with TRBJ2-2, with D unclear. This CDR3 is built from 14 residues. Germline V CDR1 and CDR2: SGHTA, FQGNSA. CDR3 coding DNA: TGTGCTAGCAGCCTCCGGAAGGGCCCCGGGGAGCTGTTTTTT. Amino acid sequence: CASSLRKGPGELFF.

The J gene is TRBJ2-1, the V gene TRBV5-5, with a possible D match to TRBD1 (6 bases). There are 14 residues in the CDR3. CDR1 is SGHKS and CDR2 is YYEKEE in the germline V gene (reference sequence). The germline V and J ends were trimmed by 2 bases and 6 bases, with 12 bases remaining between them. CDR3 in DNA: TGTGCCAGCAGCTTCCCAGGGGTGCGCAATGAGCAGTTCTTC. This codes for CASSFPGVRNEQFF.

The V and J genes are TRBV3-1 and TRBJ2-7; TRBD1 aligns across 10 bases. Looked up from germline, CDR1 is LGHDT and CDR2 is YNNKEL (reference sequence). With 1 base clipped from V and 6 bases from J, the junction kept 3 bases outside the gene matches. This CDR3 has 14 amino acids. DNA of the CDR3: TGTGCCAGCAGCCAAGCGGGACAGGGGTCCGAGCAGTACGTC. Encoded protein: CASSQAGQGSEQYV.

This clonotype was detected a few times. This chain joins TRBV2 and TRBJ2-1; D is possibly TRBD1 (5 bases). The CDR3 runs to 12 residues. The germline gives CDR1 SNHLY, CDR2 FYNNEI. V was clipped by 6 bases and J by 10 bases, with 13 bases between them. CDR3 in DNA: TGTGCCAGCAGCCGCCAGGGCCGCGAGCAGTTCTTC. This sequence encodes CASSRQGREQFF.

The rearrangement links TRBV7-9 to TRBJ2-5; D is uncertain. This CDR3 contains 13 residues. V was trimmed by 6 bases and J by 0 bases, leaving 8 bases between them. Germline CDR1 and CDR2: SEHNR and FQNEAQ (reference sequence). DNA for the CDR3: TGTGCCAGCAGACTCCTAGACCAAGAGACCCAGTACTTC. Protein: CASRLLDQETQYF.

The chain recombines TRBV14 with TRBJ2-1; D remains unclear. Germline V lookup: CDR1 SGHDN, CDR2 FVKESK. Between the trimmed V and J ends, which lost 7 bases and 6 bases, there was a span of 16 bases. The CDR3 has 14 residues. The CDR3 is CASTRAGWANEQFF. The DNA for the CDR3 is TGTGCCAGCACCCGAGCCGGTTGGGCCAATGAGCAGTTCTTC.

The chain has TRBV7-2 and TRBJ2-6; D is possibly TRBD1 or TRBD2 (5 bases each). V was cut by 6 bases and J by 0 bases, with 9 bases left in between. CDR3 length: 15 amino acids. Germline values: CDR1 SGHTA, CDR2 FQGNSA. The DNA for the CDR3 is TGTGCCAGCAGAATGGGGACCTCTGGGGCCAACGTCCTGACTTTC. This codes for CASRMGTSGANVLTF.

In its sample, this clonotype was seen a few times. CDR3 region: CASDRNTGELFF. The CDR3 nucleotides read TGTGCCAGCGACAGGAACACCGGGGAGCTGTTTTTT. The V and J genes are TRBV6-1 and TRBJ2-2; perhaps TRBD1 as D (5 bases). CDR1 is MNHNS, CDR2 SASEGT, per germline. V lost 8 bases, J lost 1 base, and 5 bases lay in between. CDR3 length: 12 residues.

V and J are TRBV15 and TRBJ2-1; D ambiguous. Trimming removed 4 bases at V and 5 bases at J, with 9 bases between. The CDR3 loop spans 13 amino acids. Germline loops: CDR1 LNHNV, CDR2 YYDKDF (reference sequence). The CDR3 protein is CATSKTRNNEQFF. The CDR3 DNA follows: TGTGCCACCAGCAAGACCCGGAACAATGAGCAGTTCTTC.

This clonotype occurred a few times. The V and J genes are TRBV11-2 and TRBJ2-3, with 9 bases lining up with TRBD2. V dropped 1 base and J dropped 7; count of bases not matched to a gene: 12. CDR3 length equals 17 residues. Germline assignment: CDR1 SGHAT and CDR2 FQNNGV. This CDR3 reads CASSLVGVAGVSNTQYF. The DNA of the CDR3 is TGTGCCAGCAGCTTAGTCGGCGTAGCGGGAGTATCAAATACGCAGTATTTT. Using reference TRBV11-2 and TRBJ2-3 for the parts outside the CDR3, the full variable domain is EAGVAQSPRYKIIEKRQSVAFWCNPISGHATLYWYQQILGQGPKLLIQFQNNGVVDDSQLPKDRFSAERLKGVDSTLKIQPAKLEDSAVYLCASSLVGVAGVSNTQYFGPGTRLTVL.

V usage is TRBV12-3 or TRBV12-4 and J usage is TRBJ2-1; 11 nucleotides agree with TRBD1. There are 15 residues in the CDR3. V shed 6 bases and J 9 bases; nucleotides not matched to a gene: 10. This chain's CDR3 is CASSQGTGGSFEQFF. CDR3 DNA: TGTGCCAGCAGCCAAGGGACAGGGGGTAGTTTTGAGCAGTTCTTC.

DNA of the CDR3: TGCGCCAGCAGCTTGGGGCCGGGGACAGGGGGGCCCTCGCTGTTCTTC. This sequence encodes CASSLGPGTGGPSLFF. The chain has TRBV5-1 and TRBJ2-1; TRBD1 matches 11 bases. The ends lost 0 bases at V and 15 bases at J; junction bases unmatched: 14. CDR3 length equals 16 residues. Germline V lookup: CDR1 SGHRS, CDR2 YFSETQ.

V usage is TRBV7-9 and J usage is TRBJ1-4; D not certain. The V end lost 5 bases, the J end lost 3 bases, and 13 bases lay between the germline ends. This CDR3 comprises 15 residues. Germline lookup yields CDR1 SEHNR and CDR2 FQNEAQ (reference sequence). The CDR3 region has the DNA TGTGCCAGCAGCCCGAATGACTTGGCTAATGAAAAACTGTTTTTT. Protein: CASSPNDLANEKLFF.